The 11 T cell receptor beta chains below come from one sample, sequenced in a study of technical replicates of blood from a handful of donors. Clones were sequenced by immunoSEQ multiplex PCR, and TCRdb holds only the in-frame ones, with some missing. The table shows tens of thousands of clones, with approximately 94% occurring only once. Sequenced sample: T cells isolated from PBMCs. The receptor source for this set is a human donor in good health.

The chain combines TRBV2 with TRBJ2-7; TRBD2 might be the D (5 bases). Germline lookup yields CDR1 SNHLY and CDR2 FYNNEI. This CDR3 spans 15 amino acids. V dropped 7 bases and J dropped 4 bases, with 20 bases sitting between them. The CDR3 DNA reads TGTGCCAGCAATCCCTGGGCCGGGATTAGGTACGAGCAGTACTTC. Protein sequence: CASNPWAGIRYEQYF. Full variable domain (remainder filled in from reference TRBV2 and TRBJ2-7): EPEVTQTPSHQVTQMGQEVILRCVPISNHLYFYWYRQILGQKVEFLVSFYNNEISEKSEIFDDQFSVERPDGSNFTLKIRSTKLEDSAMYFCASNPWAGIRYEQYFGPGTRLTVT.

This chain connects TRBV2 to TRBJ2-5, with D perhaps TRBD1 (6 bases). CDR3 size: 14 residues. V dropped 6 bases and J dropped 6 bases, with 17 bases sitting between them. Germline V gene sequence: CDR1 SNHLY, CDR2 FYNNEI. CDR3 coding DNA: TGTGCCAGCAGGCCTACAGGGCCCGCCAAGACCCAGTACTTC. Amino acid sequence: CASRPTGPAKTQYF.

The table lists this clone with a count of one. The gene calls are TRBV29-1 and TRBJ2-2; TRBD1 matches at 11 bases. Trimming took 5 bases from V and 5 from J; bases not matched to a gene: 4. The CDR3 consists of 14 residues. Germline lookup yields CDR1 SQVTM and CDR2 ANQGSEA. The CDR3 DNA reads as TGCAGCGTTCAAGGACAGGGGGCGACCGGGGAGCTGTTTTTT. It is translated as CSVQGQGATGELFF.

This clone was observed a few times. This chain connects TRBV21-1 to TRBJ2-5; no DNA check was done on the table's D call, TRBD2. TRBV21-1 is a pseudogene locus. The CDR3 spans 16 residues. CDR3 sequence reads: CASSRIDRGLQETQYF. CDR3 DNA: TGTGCCAGCAGCAGAATAGACCGGGGACTACAAGAGACCCAGTACTTC.

The rearrangement links TRBV6-1 to TRBJ2-1, with TRBD2 identical over 10 bases. The V gene end was trimmed by 4 bases and the J gene end by 5 bases; junction bases not matched to a gene: 8. Per germline, CDR1 MNHNS and CDR2 SASEGT. The CDR3 length is 16 residues. CDR3 residues: CASSGELAGVHNEQFF. The DNA of the CDR3 is TGTGCCAGCAGTGGAGAGCTAGCGGGAGTTCACAATGAGCAGTTCTTC.

This sequence joins TRBV19 and TRBJ2-2; D is unclear. Germline V gives CDR1 LNHDA, CDR2 SQIVND (reference sequence). V shed 3 bases and J shed 2 bases, with 7 bases lying between them. The CDR3 extends over 14 amino acids. The CDR3 spells CASSMSLNTGELFF. The CDR3 DNA sequence: TGTGCCAGTAGTATGTCTCTAAACACCGGGGAGCTGTTTTTT. Full variable domain (outside the CDR3, taken from reference TRBV19 and TRBJ2-2): DGGITQSPKYLFRKEGQNVTLSCEQNLNHDAMYWYRQDPGQGLRLIYYSQIVNDFQKGDIAEGYSVSREKKESFPLTVTSAQKNPTAFYLCASSMSLNTGELFFGEGSRLTVL.

This clone showed up just once. The genes are TRBV6-5 and TRBJ2-1, with a weak D call TRBD1 (5 bases). V was trimmed by 1 base and J by 2 bases, leaving 12 bases between them. This CDR3 has 16 amino acids. Per germline, CDR1 MNHEY and CDR2 SVGAGI. CDR3 in amino acids: CASSYLTGQAYNEQFF. The CDR3 bases are TGTGCCAGCAGTTACTTAACAGGACAAGCCTACAATGAGCAGTTCTTC.

The V and J genes are TRBV2 and TRBJ2-5; TRBD1 matches 11 bases. This CDR3 is built from 14 residues. In germline, CDR1 is SNHLY, CDR2 FYNNEI. With V trimmed by 4 bases and J by 9 bases, 7 bases remained unmatched. Here the CDR3 DNA reads TGTGCCAGCAGTGGGGGACAGGGGGAAGGGGCCCAGTACTTC. Its translation: CASSGGQGEGAQYF. Based on the CDR3 plus reference TRBV2 and TRBJ2-5, the full variable domain is EPEVTQTPSHQVTQMGQEVILRCVPISNHLYFYWYRQILGQKVEFLVSFYNNEISEKSEIFDDQFSVERPDGSNFTLKIRSTKLEDSAMYFCASSGGQGEGAQYFGPGTRLLVL.

V is TRBV30 and J is TRBJ1-2; TRBD1 agrees at 7 bases. Germline values: CDR1 GTSNPN, CDR2 SVGIG (reference sequence). The V gene end was trimmed by 7 bases and the J gene end by 4 bases; junction bases not matched to a gene: 3. The CDR3 loop spans 11 amino acids. For the CDR3, the DNA is TGTGCCTTGACAGGGACCTATGGCTACACCTTC. Amino acid sequence: CALTGTYGYTF.

The table lists this clone with a count of one. V is TRBV30 and J is TRBJ2-1; 7 bases line up with TRBD2. Germline CDR1 GTSNPN, CDR2 SVGIG (reference sequence). The trim removed 0 bases at V and 2 bases at J, leaving 4 bases unmatched. The CDR3 sequence is 15 residues long. CDR3 DNA: TGTGCCTGGAGTGTACTTGCGGGAGCCTACAATGAGCAGTTCTTC. Protein product: CAWSVLAGAYNEQFF.

The gene calls are TRBV7-9 and TRBJ1-4; weak D call: TRBD1 (5 bases). The V and J ends lost 1 base and 1 base respectively, with 10 bases between them. Germline V CDR1 and CDR2: SEHNR, FQNEAQ (reference sequence). The CDR3 spans 16 residues. CDR3 sequence (DNA): TGTGCCAGCAGCTTAGGGGCCGGGGGAACTAATGAAAAACTGTTTTTT. Residues: CASSLGAGGTNEKLFF.